This T cell receptor beta chain was documented in a study of T-cell reconstitution after alpha-beta-depleted transplantation in children. Study-level findings and limits: Surviving thymic progenitors and recipient T cells were the source of high TCRbeta diversity at day 60 in some patients. Reportedly, roughly two months post-transplant, alpha-beta T cells arose from several hundred expanded graft clones. After one year, T-cell counts and TCRbeta diversity mostly came from new T cells.

This clonotype has at least ten counts. What it binds is unknown. The CDR3 runs 14 residues. CDR1 SGHRS and CDR2 YFSETQ come from the germline V gene. V shed 0 bases and J shed 8 bases, with 11 bases lying between them. Unique molecular identifiers were built into the TCRbeta library. MiXCR was run by TCRdb on the PCR reads, yielding one entry per CDR3 protein. The repertoire holds approximately 490,000 distinct CDR3 sequences, 10% seen once, with about 2.1% in the top ten. The rearrangement links TRBV5-1 to TRBJ1-4; D not certain. This receptor was identified in a child aged 2-9 years with inherited bone marrow failure, due to receive a stem cell transplant. The source material was PBMCs, sampled before TCRalphabeta/CD19-depleted stem cell transplant. CDR3 nucleotide sequence: TGCGCCAGCAGCTTGGGCCCGTTTGGGGAAAAACTGTTTTTT. It yields the protein CASSLGPFGEKLFF. The full variable domain, with the rest looked up from reference TRBV5-1 and TRBJ1-4, is KAGVTQTPRYLIKTRGQQVTLSCSPISGHRSVSWYQQTPGQGLQFLFEYFSETQRNKGNFPGRFSGRQFSNSRSEMNVSTLELGDSALYLCASSLGPFGEKLFFGSGTQLSVL.